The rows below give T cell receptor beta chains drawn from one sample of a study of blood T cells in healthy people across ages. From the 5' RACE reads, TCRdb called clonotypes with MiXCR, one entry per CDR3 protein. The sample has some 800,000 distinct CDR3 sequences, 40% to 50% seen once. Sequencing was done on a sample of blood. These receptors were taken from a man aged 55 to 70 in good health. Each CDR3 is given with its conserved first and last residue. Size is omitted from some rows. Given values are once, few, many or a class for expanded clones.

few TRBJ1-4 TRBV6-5 CASSGTGSEKLFF
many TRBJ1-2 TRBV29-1 CSVVRSYGYTF
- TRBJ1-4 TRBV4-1 CASSPGSTGRGEKLFF
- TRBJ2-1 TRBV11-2 CASSTPGLAGVPERYNEQFF
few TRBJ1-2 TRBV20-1 CSARVTGYYGYTF
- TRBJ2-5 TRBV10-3 CAVGQQETQYF
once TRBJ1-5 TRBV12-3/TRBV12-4 CASSFPGAQPQHF
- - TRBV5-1 CASSLGQDYNEQYF
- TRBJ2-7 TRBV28 CASTNPLGQGRGEQYF
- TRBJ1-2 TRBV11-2 CASRRAGVNYGYTF
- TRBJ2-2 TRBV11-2 CASSYSGINTGELFF